One TCR beta chain is described in this entry. Clones were read by immunoSEQ multiplex PCR, and TCRdb kept only the in-frame ones, dropping some. The sample lists 450,000 to 650,000 clones; more than 75% were seen once. The CDR3 runs to 14 residues. With 5 bases removed from V and 5 bases from J, the gap between germline ends came to 15 bases. CDR1 is SQVTM, CDR2 ANQGSEA, per germline. The source of the sample is a study of shared T cell receptors in the human thymus. This sample was shared with a second study, whose subject was human thymus T cells. That paper states: Thymic resections from corrective heart surgery supplied the tissue. Thymic repertoires from unrelated individuals overlapped highly, related research reported.

This clonotype was obtained from a boy under two years old with a congenital heart defect. The gene calls are TRBV29-1 and TRBJ1-4; unclear D gene. Material: thymocytes. CDR3: CSVFIASTNEKLFF. DNA for the CDR3: TGCAGCGTTTTCATCGCGTCGACAAATGAAAAACTGTTTTTT.